This TCR beta chain originates from a study of blood T cell repertoires in COVID-19. Turning to the study itself: COVID-19 samples from acute and convalescent phases originated in the United States, Italy and Spain. PBMCs, B-cell-depleted T cells, or T cells were the source of the cDNA or gDNA that made up the material.

Source study methods: The assay estimated nucleated cells by amplifying reference gene primers. Produced via immunoSEQ multiplex PCR; TCRdb's table is partial and in-frame only. V, J and clone size reflect that table, while D and trimming were determined from the DNA. Here the sample spans 250,000 to 300,000 clones, about nine tenths being singletons. This receptor was obtained from a woman aged 55-70 years with acute or convalescent COVID-19. Sequencing was done on a sample of peripheral blood.

CDR3 region: CSVEEKGQGTYEQYF. The CDR3 DNA sequence: TGCAGCGTTGAAGAAAAGGGACAGGGCACCTACGAGCAGTACTTC. The V call is TRBV29-1, the J call TRBJ2-7; 9 bases line up with TRBD1. Germline trimming cut 0 bases from V and 2 bases from J; bases unmatched to any gene: 5. There are 15 residues in the CDR3. CDR1 SQVTM and CDR2 ANQGSEA come from the germline V gene.